This TCR beta chain was recorded in a study of CD8+ T cells in alopecia areata. The treatment was: oral pan-JAK inhibitor, 5-10 mg twice daily. Reverse transcribed after extraction, RNA yielded cDNA as the sequencing template. Some clones are missing from TCRdb's copy, which holds only in-frame ones; the method was immunoSEQ multiplex PCR. This table has about 200,000 clones, 50% to 60% appearing once. The CDR3 consists of 14 residues. Germline assignment: CDR1 MNHEY and CDR2 SMNVEV (reference sequence). Losses at the gene ends were 6 bases for V and 7 bases for J; bases not matched to a gene: 6. This rearrangement joins TRBV27 to TRBJ1-6, with 7 bases lining up with TRBD1. This clonotype originated in a human donor with alopecia areata. The sequencing used CD4+ T cells sorted from blood, collected at week 4, from a patient treated with tofacitinib. The CDR3 region is CASRRDSSNSPLHF. The CDR3 bases are TGTGCCAGCAGGCGGGACAGCTCCAATTCACCCCTCCACTTT.